This entry lists 18 T cell receptor beta chains sequenced from one sample in a study of shared clonotypes between healthy human individuals. Assay: immunoSEQ multiplex PCR; the TCRdb copy retains only in-frame clones and omits some. In the table there are more than 850,000 clones, 75% to 80% of which are singletons. Sequenced: memory CD4+ T cells from PBMCs. Subset of the sample: CD45RA-negative fraction. The receptors here all came from a man aged 18 to 35 in good health. Some clones in this sample may be carry-over from other donors' samples.

V and J are TRBV29-1 and TRBJ2-7; D possibly uses TRBD1 or TRBD2 (6 bases each). The length of the CDR3 is 12 residues. CDR1 SQVTM and CDR2 ANQGSEA come from the germline V gene. Trimming pared 7 bases from V and 5 bases from J, leaving 15 bases between. As DNA, the CDR3 is TGCAGCGGGGGGGCAGGGTACCACGAGCAGTACTTC. Protein product: CSGGAGYHEQYF.

The chain joins TRBV7-2 to TRBJ1-2; 7 bases agree with TRBD1. V was clipped by 5 bases and J by 7 bases; unmatched bases: 7. The V gene's germline CDR1 is SGHTA and CDR2 FQGNSA. The CDR3 runs 13 residues. The CDR3, as DNA: TGTGCCAGCAGCCAGGACAGGATCCGTGGCTACACCTTC. This encodes CASSQDRIRGYTF.

About this clone: Different DNA sequences within this sample yield the same CDR3. This rearrangement joins TRBV28 to TRBJ2-7; a possible D gene is TRBD1 (6 bases). Germline assignment: CDR1 MDHEN and CDR2 SYDVKM. V shed 8 bases and J shed 4 bases, with 15 bases lying between them. The CDR3 runs to 13 residues. This chain's CDR3 is CASRRGTAYEQYF. The CDR3 nucleotides are TGTGCCAGCCGTAGGGGGACGGCTTACGAGCAGTACTTC.

The chain recombines TRBV4-1 with TRBJ1-1; D is undetermined. Trimming removed 0 bases at V and 1 base at J, with 9 bases between. Germline V gene data show CDR1 as MGHRA and CDR2 as YSYEKL. The CDR3 has 15 amino acids. This chain's CDR3 is CASSQEISRNTEAFF. In nucleotides, the CDR3 is TGCGCCAGCAGCCAAGAAATATCTCGGAACACTGAAGCTTTCTTT.

V and J are TRBV4-2 and TRBJ2-1; D remains unclear. Germline lookup yields CDR1 LGHNA and CDR2 YNFKEQ. The CDR3 is 11 residues long. Trimming cost V 0 bases and J 12 bases, with 6 bases left between them. DNA of the CDR3: TGTGCCAGCAGCCAAGAGGCCCTGCAGTTCTTC. It yields the protein CASSQEALQFF.

The chain is built from TRBV5-4 and TRBJ2-1; 8 bases fit TRBD1. Germline CDR1 reads SGHNT; CDR2 reads YYREEE (reference sequence). V gave up 4 bases and J gave up 9 bases; unmatched junction bases: 6. There are 13 residues in the CDR3. For the CDR3, the DNA is TGTGCCAGCAGCGGACAGGGAAGCGGTGAGCAGTTCTTC. Its translation: CASSGQGSGEQFF.

The genes are TRBV29-1 and TRBJ2-3; perhaps D is TRBD1 or TRBD2 (5 bases each). V was trimmed by 7 bases and J by 4 bases, leaving 18 bases between them. There are 14 residues in the CDR3. The germline CDR1 and CDR2 sequences are SQVTM and ANQGSEA. The CDR3 sequence: CSAVGPTGPDTQYF. CDR3 sequence (DNA): TGCAGCGCCGTGGGGCCAACGGGGCCAGATACGCAGTATTTT.

The V and J genes are TRBV15 and TRBJ1-1, with D possibly TRBD1 on 6 matching bases. Trimming cost V 8 bases and J 7 bases, with 14 bases left between them. CDR1 is LNHNV and CDR2 is YYDKDF in the germline V gene (reference sequence). The CDR3 contains 12 residues. The CDR3 loop is CATPRPGVEAFF. The CDR3 nucleotides read TGTGCCACCCCCCGCCCAGGGGTTGAAGCTTTCTTT.

The V gene is TRBV6-1, the J gene TRBJ2-1; TRBD1 is a possible D gene (6 bases). CDR1 is MNHNS and CDR2 is SASEGT in the germline V gene. V was shortened by 7 bases and J by 10 bases, with 23 bases between the two germline ends. The CDR3 sequence is 15 residues long. CDR3 nucleotides: TGTGCCAGCATCGAAAAGGATCAGGGGCGTCGGGAGCAGTTCTTC. This translates into CASIEKDQGRREQFF.

The chain employs TRBV5-1 and TRBJ2-1; 10 nucleotides agree with TRBD2. Germline V gives CDR1 SGHRS, CDR2 YFSETQ. The CDR3 has 16 residues. With 0 bases clipped from V and 6 bases from J, the junction kept 6 bases outside the gene matches. The CDR3 spells CASSLGEREGSNEQFF. DNA of the CDR3: TGCGCCAGCAGCTTGGGGGAGCGGGAGGGAAGCAATGAGCAGTTCTTC.

The chain uses TRBV7-9 and TRBJ2-2; possible D gene TRBD1, 5 bases. V lost 3 bases and J lost 8, with 13 bases in between. The CDR3 sequence is 14 residues long. Germline CDR1 SEHNR, CDR2 FQNEAQ (reference sequence). CDR3 sequence: CASSFSQGDGELFF. The CDR3 nucleotides are TGTGCCAGCAGCTTTAGCCAAGGGGATGGGGAGCTGTTTTTT.

V is TRBV10-3 and J is TRBJ2-5; D could derive from TRBD1 or TRBD2 (5 bases each). The CDR3 is 13 residues long. Trimming cost V 6 bases and J 2 bases, with 10 bases left between them. CDR1 is ENHRY and CDR2 is SYGVKD in the germline V gene. The CDR3: CAISSGRQETQYF. In DNA form, the CDR3 reads TGTGCCATCAGCTCGGGACGGCAAGAGACCCAGTACTTC.

The rearrangement uses TRBV20-1 and TRBJ1-2, with D unclear. The V gene's germline CDR1 is DFQATT and CDR2 SNEGSKA (reference sequence). The CDR3 extends over 9 amino acids. Trimming shortened V by 8 bases and J by 6 bases, and 7 bases separated the two germline ends. The CDR3 DNA sequence: TGCAGTACGGATAATGGCTACACCTTC. Translation gives CSTDNGYTF.

This chain uses TRBV5-3 with TRBJ2-7; 7 nucleotides agree with TRBD1. Being an ORF, TRBV5-3 has a function that is uncertain. CDR3 length: 13 residues. The V and J ends lost 8 bases and 6 bases, in that order; junction bases with no gene match: 11. The CDR3 here is CASSPGQASEQYF. In nucleotides, the CDR3 is TGTGCCAGCAGCCCAGGACAGGCTAGCGAGCAGTACTTC.

This clone was recorded many times. The rearrangement uses TRBV4-1 and TRBJ2-1; D may correspond to TRBD1 or TRBD2 (5 bases each). Looked up from germline, CDR1 is MGHRA and CDR2 is YSYEKL. The CDR3 has 16 residues. V shed 5 bases and J shed 12 bases, with 26 bases lying between them. The CDR3 region has the DNA TGCGCCAGCAGCATCGGGCCCCGGGACCGACCCCGGGGGCAGTTCTTC. It codes for CASSIGPRDRPRGQFF.

This clone was seen only a few times. This chain connects TRBV6-6 to TRBJ1-1, with no clear D. The germline gives CDR1 MNHNY, CDR2 SVGAGI (reference sequence). The CDR3 is 13 amino acids. V was pared by 2 bases and J by 1 base, with 5 bases between. Written as DNA, the CDR3 is TGTGCCAGCAGTTACACGCGGAACACTGAAGCTTTCTTT. Protein product: CASSYTRNTEAFF.

This clone was counted a few times. The chain joins TRBV2 to TRBJ2-7; D gene ambiguous. V lost 3 bases and J lost 8, with 5 bases in between. This CDR3 comprises 10 residues. The germline gives CDR1 SNHLY, CDR2 FYNNEI. CDR3 sequence (DNA): TGTGCCAGCAGTGAGGCGAAGCAGTACTTC. Protein product: CASSEAKQYF.

The chain employs TRBV4-3 and TRBJ1-4; D is ambiguous. V was shortened by 5 bases and J by 6 bases, with 19 bases between the two germline ends. The CDR3 is 16 residues long. Germline CDR1 reads LGHNA; CDR2 reads YSLEER. The CDR3 loop is CASSNTAGVGDEKLFF. The DNA of the CDR3 is TGCGCCAGCAGCAACACAGCCGGTGTAGGCGATGAAAAACTGTTTTTT.